This entry features one T cell receptor beta chain sequence. Its antigen is unidentified. The data are from a study of STAT5B mutations in CD4+ large granular lymphocyte leukemia. Overall study: The CDR3 'QG' motif was associated with a particular HLA allele among healthy donors.

Buffy coats from healthy blood donors served as controls. Broader study findings: Without putative leukemic clones, patient CD4-sorted repertoires remained more clonal than healthy CD4+ repertoires.

The method was immunoSEQ multiplex PCR; TCRdb's version includes in-frame clones alone and lacks a portion of them. In the table there are roughly 46,000 clones, roughly 80% of which are singletons. Sequencing was done on a sample of CD4+ T cells from blood buffy coats. The origin of this receptor is a human donor in good health.

CDR3 protein: CASSLESGPTTEAFF. CDR3 sequence (DNA): TGTGCCAGCAGCTTAGAGTCCGGGCCTACCACTGAAGCTTTCTTT. This chain links TRBV11-2 with TRBJ1-1; D not resolved. The CDR3 runs to 15 residues. Germline-derived CDR1 and CDR2 are SGHAT and FQNNGV. Trimming removed 0 bases at V and 4 bases at J, with 12 bases between.